The clone carrying this T cell receptor (beta chain) was counted once. Its antigen is still unknown. Primers for the PCR totalled 60 Vbeta and 13 Jbeta. Produced via immunoSEQ multiplex PCR; TCRdb's table is partial and in-frame only. The data contain about 250,000 clones, under 80% of them singletons. This entry is derived from a study of cytomegalovirus exposure and HLA in healthy donors. Regarding the study as a whole: Among TCR beta chains, those listed as cytomegalovirus-associated numbered under 200.

This CDR3 has 14 residues. Germline values: CDR1 PRHDT, CDR2 FYEKMQ (reference sequence). V was shortened by 7 bases and J by 8 bases, with 18 bases between the two germline ends. Donors counted as nominally healthy when sampled, yet unrecorded immune exposures were likely. Sequencing used PBMCs. This sequence was found in a female donor in good health and CMV-seronegative. The V call is TRBV13, the J call TRBJ2-1; D unresolved. The CDR3, as DNA: TGTGCCAGCACCTCGATTGTGTCCCGCGATGAGCAGTTCTTC. Encoded protein: CASTSIVSRDEQFF.